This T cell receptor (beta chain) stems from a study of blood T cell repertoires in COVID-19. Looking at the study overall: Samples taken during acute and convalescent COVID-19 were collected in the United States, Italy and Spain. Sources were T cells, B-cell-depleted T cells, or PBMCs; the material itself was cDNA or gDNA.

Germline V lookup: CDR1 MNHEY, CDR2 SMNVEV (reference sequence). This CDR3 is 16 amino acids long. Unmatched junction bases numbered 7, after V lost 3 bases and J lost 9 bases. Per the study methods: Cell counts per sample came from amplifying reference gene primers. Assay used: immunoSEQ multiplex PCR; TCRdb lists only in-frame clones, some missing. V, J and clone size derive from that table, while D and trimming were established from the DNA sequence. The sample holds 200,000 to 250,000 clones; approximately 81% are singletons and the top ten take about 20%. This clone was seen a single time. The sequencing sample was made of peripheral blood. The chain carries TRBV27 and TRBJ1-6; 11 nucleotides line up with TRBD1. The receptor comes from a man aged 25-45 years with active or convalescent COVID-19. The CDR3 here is CASSFQPGQGGSPLHF. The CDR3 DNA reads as TGTGCCAGCAGTTTCCAACCGGGACAGGGGGGTTCACCCCTCCACTTT.